This T cell receptor beta chain was profiled in a study of T cell responses to AZD1222 COVID-19 vaccine. Study-wide results and limits: Every sample of the repertoires postdated the peak T cell response.

The method was immunoSEQ multiplex PCR; TCRdb's version includes in-frame clones alone and lacks a portion of them. The table has some 18,000 clones, roughly 79% seen once. The CDR3 covers 18 residues. Trimming removed 0 bases from V and 1 base from J, with 15 bases in between. CDR1 and CDR2 (germline): LGHNA, YSLEER. Comments on this clone: What it binds is unknown.

The sample was peripheral blood, taken 28 days after the second AZD1222 dose. The sequence came from an adult who received the AZD1222 COVID-19 vaccine. The V gene is TRBV4-3, the J gene TRBJ2-2; D may be TRBD2 (6 bases). CDR3 sequence (DNA): TGCGCCAGCAGCCAAGAGATAGTAGCGGTATTGAACACCGGGGAGCTGTTTTTT. Amino acid sequence: CASSQEIVAVLNTGELFF.